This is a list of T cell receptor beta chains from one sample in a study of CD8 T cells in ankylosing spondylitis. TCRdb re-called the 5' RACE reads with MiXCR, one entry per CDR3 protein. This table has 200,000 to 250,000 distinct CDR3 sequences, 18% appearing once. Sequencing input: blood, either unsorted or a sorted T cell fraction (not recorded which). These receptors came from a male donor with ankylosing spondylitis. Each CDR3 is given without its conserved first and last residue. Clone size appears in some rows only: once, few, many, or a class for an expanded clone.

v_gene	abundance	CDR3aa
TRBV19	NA	ASSMRQGWGNQPQH
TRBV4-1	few	ASSQDGGESYEQY
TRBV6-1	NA	ASSEHWDANEKLF
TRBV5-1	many	ASSLSRSTEAF
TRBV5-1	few	ASSWEGNSYEQY
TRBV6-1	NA	AATTLPTNEKLF
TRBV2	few	ASSPRLAGVDPEQY
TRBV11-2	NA	ASSSALGWVYEQY
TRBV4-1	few	ASSQSLGSLSDTQY
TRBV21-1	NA	ASSELQGAGETQY
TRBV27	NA	ASSFLGSGFYEQY
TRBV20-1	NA	SATPPGVRQETQY
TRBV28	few	ASGPREEGAYEQY
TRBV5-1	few	ASRQTGGFHEQY
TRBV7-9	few	ASSLVGVTRDTGELF
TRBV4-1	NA	ASSQEANILWNEQF
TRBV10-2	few	ASSEGPDVETQY
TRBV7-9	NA	ASSSLDSSYNSPLH
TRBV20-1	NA	SARPYGADQETQY
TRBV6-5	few	ASRDAVAEAF
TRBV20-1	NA	SAREAGFDTGELF